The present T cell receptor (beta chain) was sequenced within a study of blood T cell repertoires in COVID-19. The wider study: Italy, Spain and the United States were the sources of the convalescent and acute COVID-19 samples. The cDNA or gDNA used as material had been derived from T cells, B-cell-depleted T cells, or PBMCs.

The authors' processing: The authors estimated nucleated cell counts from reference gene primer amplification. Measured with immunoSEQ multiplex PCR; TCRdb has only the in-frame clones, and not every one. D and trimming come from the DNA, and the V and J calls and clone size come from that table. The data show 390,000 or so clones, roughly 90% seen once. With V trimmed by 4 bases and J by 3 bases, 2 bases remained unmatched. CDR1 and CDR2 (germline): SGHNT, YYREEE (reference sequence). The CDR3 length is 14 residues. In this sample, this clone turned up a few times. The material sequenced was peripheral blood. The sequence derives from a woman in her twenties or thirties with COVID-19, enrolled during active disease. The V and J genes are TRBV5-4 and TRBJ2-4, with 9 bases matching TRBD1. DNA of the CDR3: TGTGCCAGCAGCGCGACAGGGGGCAAAAACATTCAGTACTTC. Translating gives CASSATGGKNIQYF.